Given below is one T cell receptor (beta chain) in context. The V gene's germline CDR1 is SNHLY and CDR2 FYNNEI. The CDR3 contains 14 residues. V trimming: 6 bases; J trimming: 10 bases; junction bases outside the gene matches: 8. This sample was included in a study of blood T cell repertoires in COVID-19. Study-level background: The study drew acute and convalescent COVID-19 samples from the United States, Italy and Spain. T cells, B-cell-depleted T cells, or PBMCs supplied cDNA or gDNA.

Measured with immunoSEQ multiplex PCR; TCRdb has only the in-frame clones, and not every one. This sample carries about 210,000 clones, about four fifths of them seen once, and the ten largest clones take 6.9%. This chain joins TRBV2 and TRBJ1-6; 8 nucleotides agree with TRBD1. Sequenced sample: peripheral blood. The sequence derives from a man in his sixties with acute or convalescent COVID-19. Here the CDR3 reads CASRLDRVSSPLHF. The CDR3 DNA is TGTGCCAGCAGATTGGACAGGGTATCGTCACCCCTCCACTTT. The whole variable domain, remainder taken from reference TRBV2 and TRBJ1-6, is EPEVTQTPSHQVTQMGQEVILRCVPISNHLYFYWYRQILGQKVEFLVSFYNNEISEKSEIFDDQFSVERPDGSNFTLKIRSTKLEDSAMYFCASRLDRVSSPLHFGNGTRLTVT.